Here is one T cell receptor (beta chain) with its context. The data belong to a study of tumor-infiltrating lymphocytes in oesophageal squamous cell carcinoma. Germline V gene sequence: CDR1 MNHNS, CDR2 SASEGT. Trimming took off 7 bases at V and 2 bases at J, with 9 bases between the two ends. The CDR3 is 13 residues long. One entry per CDR3 protein results from TCRdb running MiXCR on the PCR reads. The data contain 15,000 to 20,000 distinct CDR3 sequences, around 46% of them seen just once; the ten biggest clones take up about 33%. The J gene is TRBJ2-4, the V gene TRBV6-1; unclear D gene. Sequenced sample: normal esophageal tissue next to the tumor. The receptor's source is a female donor with esophageal squamous cell carcinoma. In DNA, the CDR3 is TGTGCCAGCATCCTTCTTCCCAAAAACATTCAGTACTTC. This gives the protein CASILLPKNIQYF.